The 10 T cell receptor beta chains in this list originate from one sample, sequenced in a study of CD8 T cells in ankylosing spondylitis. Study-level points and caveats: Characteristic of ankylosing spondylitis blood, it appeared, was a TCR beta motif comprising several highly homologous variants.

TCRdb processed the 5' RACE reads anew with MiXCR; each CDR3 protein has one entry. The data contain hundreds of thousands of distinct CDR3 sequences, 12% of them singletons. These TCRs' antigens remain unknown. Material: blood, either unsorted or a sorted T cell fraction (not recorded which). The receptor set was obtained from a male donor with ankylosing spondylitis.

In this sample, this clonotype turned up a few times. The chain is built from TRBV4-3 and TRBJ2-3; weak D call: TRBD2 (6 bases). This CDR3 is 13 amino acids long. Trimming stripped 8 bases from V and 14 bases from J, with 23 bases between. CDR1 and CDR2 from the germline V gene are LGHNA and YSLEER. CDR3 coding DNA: TGCGCCAGCGGGAGGATGGGGGGAGATTTTCTGTATTTT. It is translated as CASGRMGGDFLYF.

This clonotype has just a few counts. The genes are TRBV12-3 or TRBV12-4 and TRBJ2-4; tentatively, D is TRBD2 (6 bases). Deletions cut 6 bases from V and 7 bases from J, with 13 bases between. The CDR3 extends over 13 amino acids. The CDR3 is CASRPDGGNIQYF. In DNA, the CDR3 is TGTGCCAGCAGACCAGACGGAGGGAACATTCAGTACTTC.

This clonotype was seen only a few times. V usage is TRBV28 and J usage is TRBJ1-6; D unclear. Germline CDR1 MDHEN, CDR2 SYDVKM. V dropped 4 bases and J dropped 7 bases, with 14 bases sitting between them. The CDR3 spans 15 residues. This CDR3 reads CASSYPSGLNSPLHF. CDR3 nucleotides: TGTGCCAGCAGTTACCCGAGCGGGCTAAATTCACCCCTCCACTTT.

The CDR3 sequence is CASSLVLNIQYF. CDR3 bases: TGTGCCAGCAGCCTGGTCTTGAACATTCAGTACTTC. The chain links TRBV5-8 to TRBJ2-4; D unclear. V lost 4 bases and J 7 bases, leaving 9 bases between the germline ends. Germline CDR1 reads SGHTS; CDR2 reads YDEGEE. This CDR3 has 12 residues.

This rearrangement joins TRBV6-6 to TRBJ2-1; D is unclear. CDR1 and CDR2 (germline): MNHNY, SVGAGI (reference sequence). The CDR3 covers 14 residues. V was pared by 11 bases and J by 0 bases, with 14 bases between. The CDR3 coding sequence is TGTGCCGCTGCGGAGTCGGTCTCCTACAATGAGCAGTTCTTC. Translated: CAAAESVSYNEQFF.

CDR3 region: CASYGLSSYEQYF. CDR3 sequence (DNA): TGTGCCAGCTATGGTCTTAGCTCCTACGAGCAGTACTTC. The chain carries TRBV6-1 and TRBJ2-7, with D unclear. This CDR3 contains 13 residues. Germline lookup yields CDR1 MNHNS and CDR2 SASEGT. V lost 8 bases and J 0 bases, leaving 11 bases between the germline ends.

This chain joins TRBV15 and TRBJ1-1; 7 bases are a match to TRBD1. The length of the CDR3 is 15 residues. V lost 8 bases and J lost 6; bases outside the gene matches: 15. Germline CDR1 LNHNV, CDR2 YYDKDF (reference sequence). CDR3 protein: CATVLGQPWRAEAFF. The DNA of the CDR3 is TGTGCCACCGTTTTGGGACAGCCTTGGCGGGCTGAAGCTTTCTTT. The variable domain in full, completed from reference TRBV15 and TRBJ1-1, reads DAMVIQNPRYQVTQFGKPVTLSCSQTLNHNVMYWYQQKSSQAPKLLFHYYDKDFNNEADTPDNFQSRRPNTSFCFLDIRSPGLGDTAMYLCATVLGQPWRAEAFFGQGTRLTVV.

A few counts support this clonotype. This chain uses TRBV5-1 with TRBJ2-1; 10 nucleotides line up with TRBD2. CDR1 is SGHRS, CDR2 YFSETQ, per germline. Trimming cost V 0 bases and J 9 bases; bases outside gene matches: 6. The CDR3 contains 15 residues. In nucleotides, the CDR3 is TGCGCCAGCAGCTTGGAGCCTAGCGGGAGTGGTGAGCAGTTCTTC. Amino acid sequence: CASSLEPSGSGEQFF.

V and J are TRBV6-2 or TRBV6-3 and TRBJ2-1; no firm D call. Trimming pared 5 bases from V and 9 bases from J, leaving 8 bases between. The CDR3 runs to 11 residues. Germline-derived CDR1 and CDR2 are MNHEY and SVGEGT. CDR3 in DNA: TGTGCCAGCAGTACCCTAATTGAGCAGTTCTTC. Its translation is CASSTLIEQFF.

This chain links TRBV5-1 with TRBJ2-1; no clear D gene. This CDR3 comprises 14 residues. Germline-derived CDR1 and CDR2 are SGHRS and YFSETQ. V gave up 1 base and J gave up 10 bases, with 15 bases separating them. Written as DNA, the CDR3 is TGCGCCAGCAGCTTGATTCAAGAGGTAAAAGAGCAGTTCTTC. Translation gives CASSLIQEVKEQFF.